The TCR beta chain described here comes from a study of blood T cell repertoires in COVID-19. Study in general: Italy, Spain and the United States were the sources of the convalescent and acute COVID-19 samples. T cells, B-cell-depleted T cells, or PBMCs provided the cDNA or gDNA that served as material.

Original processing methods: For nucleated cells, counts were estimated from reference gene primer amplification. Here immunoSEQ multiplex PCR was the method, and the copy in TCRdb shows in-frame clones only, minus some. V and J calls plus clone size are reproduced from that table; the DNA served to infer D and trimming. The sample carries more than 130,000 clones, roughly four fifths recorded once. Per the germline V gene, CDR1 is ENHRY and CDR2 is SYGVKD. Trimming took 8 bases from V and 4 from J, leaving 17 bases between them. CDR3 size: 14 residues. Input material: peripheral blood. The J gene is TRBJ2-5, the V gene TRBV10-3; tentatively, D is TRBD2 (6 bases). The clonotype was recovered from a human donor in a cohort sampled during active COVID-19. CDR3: CAIRGTPSGETQYF. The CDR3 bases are TGTGCCATCCGGGGGACCCCGTCGGGAGAGACCCAGTACTTC.